These T cell receptor beta chains were read from a single sample in a study of spatial heterogeneity in lung cancer. Each CDR3 protein is one row after TCRdb ran MiXCR on the 5' RACE reads. Among 35,000 to 45,000 distinct CDR3 sequences, 5% to 6.5% were seen once, and the ten largest hold 25% to 30%. Sequencing used PBMCs, obtained at surgery. Receptors originate from a female donor with early-stage non-small cell lung cancer. Both conserved end residues are part of each CDR3. The D gene is left open where the match is weak. Clone sizes are given selectively: once, few, many, or a class where the clone is expanded.

many,TRBJ2-1,TRBD2,TRBV28,TGTGCCAGCAGTTTAGGCTCCCGGCGGGGGGTTTCCCCCAATGAGCAGTTCTTC,CASSLGSRRGVSPNEQFF
few,TRBJ2-3,TRBD1,TRBV7-6,TGTGCCAGCAGCTTAGGATCAGGACAGGGCACAGATACGCAGTATTTT,CASSLGSGQGTDTQYF
few,TRBJ1-1,NA,TRBV18,TGTGCCAGCTCCCGTCGAGGGCGGGAGAACACTGAAGCTTTCTTT,CASSRRGRENTEAFF
many,TRBJ1-2,NA,TRBV7-9,TGTGCCAGCAGTTTACAGGATGGCTACACCTTC,CASSLQDGYTF
few,TRBJ2-1,TRBD2,TRBV4-1,TGCGCCAGCAGCCAATCTACTAGCGGGGTCGAAGAGCAGTTCTTC,CASSQSTSGVEEQFF
NA,TRBJ2-5,TRBD1,TRBV14,TGTGCCAGCAGCCAAGAGGTCAGGGGGCGAGGTTATCAGACCCAGTACTTC,CASSQEVRGRGYQTQYF
many,TRBJ1-2,NA,TRBV7-3,TGTGCCAGCAGCTTAACGACACAGTATGGCTACACCTTC,CASSLTTQYGYTF
few,TRBJ2-5,TRBD2,TRBV3-1,TGTGCCAGCTTCCCCCGCGGGGCTAGCGGGGGGAGTTACCAAGAGACCCAGTACTTC,CASFPRGASGGSYQETQYF
NA,TRBJ1-6,NA,TRBV5-1,TGCGCCAGCAGCTTGGCGGCCGGACAGAACAGATCACCCCTCCACTTT,CASSLAAGQNRSPLHF
NA,TRBJ2-7,NA,TRBV19,TGTGCCAGTAGTAGTCAGGAGGACTACGAGCAGTACTTC,CASSSQEDYEQYF
few,TRBJ1-5,TRBD1,TRBV19,TGTGCCAGTAGATCGGGACAGGGAGGCAATCAGCCCCAGCATTTT,CASRSGQGGNQPQHF
few,TRBJ2-1,NA,TRBV9,TGTGCCAGCAGCCCTCGGACTACCCACAATGAGCAGTTCTTC,CASSPRTTHNEQFF
many,TRBJ1-1,TRBD1,TRBV4-1,TGCGCCAGCAGCCTCCGGGACAGGGGTAGTACCACTGAAGCTTTCTTT,CASSLRDRGSTTEAFF
many,TRBJ2-3,NA,TRBV2,TGTGCCAGCATCAGAAGGGATACGCAGTATTTT,CASIRRDTQYF
many,TRBJ2-3,NA,TRBV20-1,TGCAGTGCCACAAGGGCAGATACGCAGTATTTT,CSATRADTQYF
NA,TRBJ1-1,NA,TRBV15,TGTGCCACCAGCAGAGAGACAGGGAACACTGAAGCTTTCTTT,CATSRETGNTEAFF
few,TRBJ2-5,TRBD2,TRBV10-3,TGTGCCATCACTGAGGGGAGGGGAGAGACCCAGTACTTC,CAITEGRGETQYF
few,TRBJ2-1,TRBD2,TRBV6-2/TRBV6-3,TGTGCCAGCAGTTATTCAGCGGGGGGCTACAATGAGCAGTTCTTC,CASSYSAGGYNEQFF
many,TRBJ1-2,NA,TRBV20-1,TGCAGTGCTAGAGATCTCCAAAGTAGCTATGGCTACACCTTC,CSARDLQSSYGYTF
many,TRBJ1-5,NA,TRBV7-9,TGTGCCAGCAGCTACGGGGACGCAGCCCAGCATTTT,CASSYGDAAQHF
many,TRBJ2-5,TRBD1,TRBV4-3,TGCGCCAGCAGCCGTATGGACAGGGTGGGGGAGACCCAGTACTTC,CASSRMDRVGETQYF
many,TRBJ2-7,TRBD1,TRBV20-1,TGCAGTGCTGGCAGGACAGGGGCCCCCTACGAGCAGTACTTC,CSAGRTGAPYEQYF
few,TRBJ1-1,NA,TRBV27,TGTGCCAGCAGGGGTCAATCAGCCACTGAAGCTTTCTTT,CASRGQSATEAFF
many,TRBJ2-1,NA,TRBV29-1,TGCAGCGTTTTTCGGGATCACAGTGAGCAGTTCTTC,CSVFRDHSEQFF
many,TRBJ1-3,NA,TRBV9,TGTGCCAGCAGCTCGTTGGACGGACACTCTGGAAACACCATATATTTT,CASSSLDGHSGNTIYF
many,TRBJ2-5,TRBD1,TRBV10-1,TGCGCCAGCAGTGACGGGGGACAGGGGGCAGGGACCCAGTACTTC,CASSDGGQGAGTQYF
many,TRBJ2-5,TRBD1,TRBV29-1,TGCAGCGTAGGAGGAGTGCAGGGGGTTAAGGAGACCCAGTACTTC,CSVGGVQGVKETQYF
many,TRBJ1-5,NA,TRBV11-1,TGTGCCAGCAGCTTACAGAGCAATCAGCCCCAGCATTTT,CASSLQSNQPQHF
many,TRBJ2-2,NA,TRBV10-2,TGCGCCAGCAGCCTGGGTTCTGTGGAGCTGTTTTTT,CASSLGSVELFF
NA,TRBJ1-1,NA,TRBV6-1,TGTGCCAGCAGTCCCCGGACTGAAGCTTTCTTT,CASSPRTEAFF
few,TRBJ2-1,NA,TRBV7-9,TGTGCCAGCAGCTTAGGAGCAGGGGGGACAAATGAGCAGTTCTTC,CASSLGAGGTNEQFF
many,TRBJ1-1,NA,TRBV20-1,TGCAGTGCCCGAGCTCGGAACACTGAAGCTTTCTTT,CSARARNTEAFF
many,TRBJ1-2,TRBD1,TRBV27,TGTGCCAGCAGCGCCTACCAGGGACAGGGCGGTCATGGCTACACCTTC,CASSAYQGQGGHGYTF
many,TRBJ2-1,TRBD2,TRBV7-2,TGTGCCAGCAGCTTGGGACTAGCGGGGGGGCACCAGCTCTTC,CASSLGLAGGHQLF
many,TRBJ1-3,NA,TRBV9,TGTGCCAGCAGCGTAGACGGGGGCGCGTCTGGAAACACCATATATTTT,CASSVDGGASGNTIYF
many,TRBJ1-5,NA,TRBV12-5,TGTGCTAGTGGTTTGAAAGGCAATCAGCCCCAGCATTTT,CASGLKGNQPQHF
few,TRBJ1-6,NA,TRBV7-3,TGTGCCAGCAGCTTAAGAAAGAATAATTCACCCCTCCACTTT,CASSLRKNNSPLHF
NA,TRBJ2-7,NA,TRBV20-1,TGCAGTGCAGGGACCGGGACAATCGACGAGCAGTACTTC,CSAGTGTIDEQYF
many,TRBJ2-7,TRBD1,TRBV28,TGTGCCAGCAGACTTGGACAGGGTGTCTACGAGCAGTACTTC,CASRLGQGVYEQYF
many,TRBJ1-2,TRBD1,TRBV20-1,TGCAGTGCTAGAGAGGGACAGGGGGCAGGTGGCTACACCTTC,CSAREGQGAGGYTF